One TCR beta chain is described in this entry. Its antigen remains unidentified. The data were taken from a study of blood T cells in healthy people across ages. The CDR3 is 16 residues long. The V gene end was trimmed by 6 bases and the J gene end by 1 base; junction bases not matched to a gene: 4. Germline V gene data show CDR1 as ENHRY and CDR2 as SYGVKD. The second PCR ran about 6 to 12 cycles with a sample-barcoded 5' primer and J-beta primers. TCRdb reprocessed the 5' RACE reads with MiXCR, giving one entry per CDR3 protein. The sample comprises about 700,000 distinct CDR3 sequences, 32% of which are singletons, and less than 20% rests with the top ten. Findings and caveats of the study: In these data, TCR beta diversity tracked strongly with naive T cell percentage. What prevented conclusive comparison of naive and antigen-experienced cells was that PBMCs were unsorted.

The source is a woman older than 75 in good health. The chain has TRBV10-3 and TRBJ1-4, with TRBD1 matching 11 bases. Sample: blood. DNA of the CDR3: TGTGCCATCAGCGCCGGGACAGGGGGAACTAATGAAAAACTGTTTTTT. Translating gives CAISAGTGGTNEKLFF.